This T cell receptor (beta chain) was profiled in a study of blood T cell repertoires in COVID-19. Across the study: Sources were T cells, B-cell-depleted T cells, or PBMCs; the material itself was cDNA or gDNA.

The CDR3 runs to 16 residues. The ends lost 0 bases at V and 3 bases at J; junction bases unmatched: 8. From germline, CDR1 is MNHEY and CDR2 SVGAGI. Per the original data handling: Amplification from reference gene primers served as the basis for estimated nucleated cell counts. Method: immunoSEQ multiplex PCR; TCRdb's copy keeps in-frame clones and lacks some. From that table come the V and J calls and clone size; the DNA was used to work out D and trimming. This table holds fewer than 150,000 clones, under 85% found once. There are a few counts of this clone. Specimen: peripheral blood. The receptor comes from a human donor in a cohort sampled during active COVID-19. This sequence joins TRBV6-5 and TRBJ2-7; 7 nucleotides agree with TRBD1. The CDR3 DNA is TGTGCCAGCAGTTACTCGAGGGGGCGAGAGCGCTACGAGCAGTACTTC. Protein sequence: CASSYSRGRERYEQYF.